This T cell receptor beta chain was sequenced for a study of shared clonotypes between healthy human individuals. At the level of the study: Plates per donor: three CD4 naive, three CD4 memory, two CD8 naive, one CD8 memory. Study-wide results and limits: For sorted subsets, rarefaction showed incomplete sequencing despite large depth.

Original data processing: Filtering differed, since immunoSEQ gave only junction sequences and no quality scores. Clones were sequenced by immunoSEQ multiplex PCR, and TCRdb holds only the in-frame ones, with some missing. V and J calls and clone size are as listed in that table; D and trimming were resolved from the DNA. The repertoire holds millions of clones, with more than 80% as singletons. CDR1 MNHEY and CDR2 SMNVEV come from the germline V gene (reference sequence). The CDR3 is made up of 15 amino acids. V lost 1 base, J lost 6 bases, and 16 bases lay in between. Remarks on this clone: The antigen remains unidentified.

This clonotype was sampled from a man younger than 35 in good health. Some clones in this sample may be carry-over from other donors' samples. The rearrangement joins TRBV27 to TRBJ2-7; a possible D gene is TRBD1 (6 bases). The sample was naive CD4+ T cells from PBMCs. Subset of the sample: CD45RA+ positively selected. DNA for the CDR3: TGTGCCAGCAGTTTATGGGGGACAAGGGGTTCCGAGCAGTACTTC. Protein: CASSLWGTRGSEQYF.